This TCR beta chain derives from a study of CD8 T cells in ankylosing spondylitis (dated by TCRdb to the late 2010s). As for the study more broadly: The study profiled T cell receptor beta repertoires in healthy donors and ankylosing spondylitis patients to find disease-linked TCR variants. The whole study cohort included 90 to 120 healthy donors and around 24 ankylosing spondylitis patients. Peripheral blood was sampled, and synovial fluid was additionally collected from ankylosing spondylitis patients. Results the study describes overall, beyond this receptor: The disease-linked clones had a CD8+ phenotype and were found at relatively low frequencies in peripheral blood. Some of the motif variants had been reported before in the synovial fluid and blood of reactive arthritis patients, a finding that suggests common disease-initiation mechanisms. Blood from ankylosing spondylitis patients appeared to be characterized by a TCR beta motif composed of roughly 8 highly homologous amino acid variants. Significant enrichment of the disease-linked clones was reported in matched synovial fluid samples from ankylosing spondylitis patients.

The data were produced on an Illumina HiSeq 2500. Quantitative 5'-RACE with molecular barcodes was used to prepare TCR beta libraries. Per the source publication's procedure: A new computational method based on a probabilistic model of VDJ rearrangement was used to identify disease-linked TCR variants. The raw public data were reprocessed by TCRdb itself: fastp quality trimming at Q25, MiXCR clonotype calling, in-frame beta chains only. Identical CDR3 proteins give one entry, which carries the most common genes and DNA. The V and J calls here are based on TCRdb, not the publication. Recorded for this sample are some 700,000 distinct CDR3 sequences; over 15% of them occurred a single time. Over 15% of the sample is taken by the ten largest. For this clonotype: The target of this receptor is not known. One base away there is no much larger clone; base qualities are not given.

Specimen: blood, either unsorted or a sorted T cell fraction (not recorded which). The sequence was obtained from a male donor with ankylosing spondylitis.

The DNA sequence is given as TGTGCCAGCAGCTTAGCTCGACTAGCGGGAGTCAATGAGCAGTTCTTC. This sequence encodes CASSLARLAGVNEQFF. The chain links TRBV7-8 with TRBJ2-1, with 12 bases matching TRBD2. Looking up the germline V gene yields CDR1 SGHVS and CDR2 FQNEAQ. The CDR3 covers 16 residues, taking in both the cysteine and the phenylalanine. The CDR3 DNA has 48 bases and is translated from base 1. For this chain, trimming is 0 bases at the V end and 6 bases at the J end, and the number of junction bases without a gene match is 3.